This T cell receptor beta chain comes out of a study of blood T cell repertoires in COVID-19. Some clones are missing from TCRdb's copy, which holds only in-frame ones; the method was immunoSEQ multiplex PCR. This table has 650,000 to 800,000 clones, over 80% appearing once. The CDR3 covers 13 residues. V lost 4 bases and J 5 bases, leaving 11 bases between the germline ends. The germline CDR1 and CDR2 sequences are ENHRY and SYGVKD. The rearrangement joins TRBV10-3 to TRBJ1-1; tentatively, D is TRBD1 (6 bases). The clonotype originates from a woman aged 18-29 years with acute or convalescent COVID-19. The sample comprised peripheral blood. CDR3 nucleotide sequence: TGTGCCATCAGTGGATGGGACATGACTGAAGCTTTCTTT. It specifies CAISGWDMTEAFF.